This T cell receptor (beta chain) was observed in a study of T cell responses to AZD1222 COVID-19 vaccine. Trimming removed 2 bases at V and 4 bases at J, with 12 bases between. From germline, CDR1 is SGHTA and CDR2 FQGNSA. The CDR3 covers 15 residues. Clones were sequenced by immunoSEQ multiplex PCR, and TCRdb holds only the in-frame ones, with some missing. This sample has 150,000 to 200,000 clones, with about 91% found just once. This receptor was obtained from an adult in good health. Sequenced here: peripheral blood, sampled on day 0 of AZD1222 vaccination. This rearrangement joins TRBV7-2 to TRBJ2-1; D remains unclear. The CDR3: CASSLYARIYNEQFF. The CDR3 DNA reads as TGTGCCAGCAGCTTATACGCCCGAATATACAATGAGCAGTTCTTC.